These T cell receptor beta chains were read from a single sample in a study of graft-versus-host responses after intestinal transplantation. These TCRs' antigens remain unknown. TCRdb's table, derived via immunoSEQ multiplex PCR, lists solely in-frame clones and lacks some. The sample yields around 110,000 clones, just over 90% seen once. The starting material was unstimulated CD4+ T cells sorted from spleen or lymph node cells, obtained before intestinal transplant. These receptors were taken from a human donor who received an intestinal transplant. The CDR3 runs from the conserved cysteine through the conserved F or W. Fields, in order: J gene, V gene, D gene, clone size, CDR3 DNA, CDR3 protein. A D gene is named only where the DNA matches it firmly. Clone size appears in some rows only: once, few, many, or a class for an expanded clone.

>TRBJ2-7|TRBV2|NA|NA
TGTGCCAGCAGTGAAGCGCTTCCTACCCCGAGCTCCTACGAGCAGTACTTC
CASSEALPTPSSYEQYF
>TRBJ2-7|TRBV29-1|TRBD2|NA
TGCAGCCGAGGACTAGCGGGATACGAGCAGTACTTC
CSRGLAGYEQYF
>TRBJ1-4|TRBV6-6|NA|once
TGTGCCAGCAGTTACTCGATAGCAACCGGGAATGAAAAACTGTTTTTT
CASSYSIATGNEKLFF
>TRBJ1-5|TRBV6-5|NA|NA
TGTGCCAGCAGTTCTTCTACCGCGGGGCGCGGTCAGCCCCAGCATTTT
CASSSSTAGRGQPQHF
>TRBJ2-7|TRBV6-1|NA|few
TGTGCCAGCAGTGAAGCTTCGGGGGGCCATTTGAGTTACGAGCAGTACTTC
CASSEASGGHLSYEQYF
>TRBJ1-3|TRBV5-6|NA|NA
TGTGCCAGCAGCTTGGGACTGCCAAACACCATATATTTT
CASSLGLPNTIYF
>TRBJ1-1|TRBV19|TRBD1|NA
TGTGCCAGTAGCGACGACAGGGTAAAAGCTTTCTTT
CASSDDRVKAFF
>TRBJ1-1|TRBV5-6|TRBD1|NA
TGTGCCAGCAGCTCGGACAGGGGGCTAGGGGGTGAAGCTTTCTTT
CASSSDRGLGGEAFF
>TRBJ2-7|TRBV7-2|TRBD2|NA
TGTGCCAGCAGCTTACGGCCTGGACTAGCGGGCTACGAGCAGTACTTC
CASSLRPGLAGYEQYF
>TRBJ2-7|TRBV5-4|NA|NA
TGTGCCAGCAGCTCCCAGGGCCCCTACGAGCAGTACTTC
CASSSQGPYEQYF
>TRBJ2-5|TRBV7-3|NA|NA
TGTGCCAGCAGCTTGCAGGGGCAAGAGACCCAGTACTTC
CASSLQGQETQYF
>TRBJ2-7|TRBV18|NA|NA
TGTGCCAGCTCAGCCGGGACTGCATCCTACGAGCAGTACTTC
CASSAGTASYEQYF
>TRBJ2-7|TRBV20-1|NA|NA
TGCAGTGCTTCACAGTACGAGCAGTACTTC
CSASQYEQYF
>TRBJ1-5|TRBV5-3|NA|NA
TGTGCCAGAAGATGTCATTTGTCTCAGCCCCAGCATTTT
CARRCHLSQPQHF
>TRBJ1-5|TRBV6-5|NA|NA
TGTGCCAGCAGACCACGTCCGGGCAATCAGCCCCAGCATTTT
CASRPRPGNQPQHF
>TRBJ1-3|TRBV28|NA|NA
TGTGCCAGCAGCCCGGGGGGGATAACTGGAAACACCATATATTTT
CASSPGGITGNTIYF
>TRBJ1-3|TRBV9|NA|NA
TGTGCCAGCAGCGTAGCAACAGGCTCTGGAAACACCATATATTTT
CASSVATGSGNTIYF
>TRBJ2-2|TRBV30|NA|NA
TGTGCCTGGACCCGGACAACGAGCACCGGGGAGCTGTTTTTT
CAWTRTTSTGELFF
>TRBJ1-1|TRBV27|NA|NA
TGTGCCAGCAGTTTATTAGCTCTGAACACTGAAGCTTTCTTT
CASSLLALNTEAFF
>TRBJ2-7|TRBV7-6|TRBD1|NA
TGTGCCAGCAGCTTAGGGACAGGGCTCGAGCAGTACTTC
CASSLGTGLEQYF
>TRBJ1-2|TRBV10-3|NA|NA
TGTGCCATCAGTGAGCCGATAGGGGGGGCTAACTATGGCTACACCTTC
CAISEPIGGANYGYTF
>TRBJ2-5|TRBV11-2|NA|NA
TGTGCCAGCAGCTTGGTCTATCAAGAGACCCAGTACTTC
CASSLVYQETQYF
>TRBJ2-7|TRBV4-3|TRBD2|NA
TGCGCCAGCAGCCAAGTAAACCCGGGGGGGTCCCACGAGCAGTACTTC
CASSQVNPGGSHEQYF
>TRBJ2-4|TRBV28|TRBD1|NA
TGTGCCAGCAGGCCCCGGGACAGGGTCGCGAACATTCAGTACTTC
CASRPRDRVANIQYF
>TRBJ1-1|TRBV7-9|TRBD1|NA
TGTGCCAGCATCCCGGGACAGGAGCGTCGTATCACTGAAGCTTTCTTT
CASIPGQERRITEAFF
>TRBJ2-2|TRBV6-5|TRBD1|NA
TGTGCCAGCAGTCCGTCCCGGGACAGGGGTCGGGAGCTGTTTTTT
CASSPSRDRGRELFF
>TRBJ2-1|TRBV19|TRBD2|NA
TGTGCCAGTAGTATGAGGATAGCGGGAGGGCCCCCGTTGTTCTTC
CASSMRIAGGPPLFF
>TRBJ1-2|TRBV30|NA|NA
TGTGCCTGGAGGGGTACGTTGGACTCGAAGGGCTACACCTTC
CAWRGTLDSKGYTF
>TRBJ2-3|TRBV5-4|TRBD2|NA
TGTGCCAGCAGCTTACTAGCGGGGGGGACCACAGATACGCAGTATTTT
CASSLLAGGTTDTQYF
>TRBJ2-5|TRBV5-4|NA|NA
TGTGCCAGCAGCTTGGGGGGGGTAGAAGAGACCCAGTACTTC
CASSLGGVEETQYF
>TRBJ1-1|TRBV5-4|NA|NA
TGTGCCAGCAGCCCCGAAAGCGGCCGGAACACTGAAGCTTTCTTT
CASSPESGRNTEAFF
>TRBJ2-3|TRBV6-5|NA|NA
TGTGCCAGCGGGGCGTTCGGTACGCAGTATTTT
CASGAFGTQYF
>TRBJ2-2|TRBV10-2|NA|once
TGCGCCAGCAGAGGGGCCGGGACACCGAACACCGGGGAGCTGTTTTTT
CASRGAGTPNTGELFF
>TRBJ1-3|TRBV12-5|NA|NA
TGTGCTAGTGGTTTGACAGGGAGCTCTGGAAACACCATATATTTT
CASGLTGSSGNTIYF
>TRBJ1-2|TRBV30|NA|few
TGTGCCTGGAGTGTAATAGCCCCGAATGGCTACACCTTC
CAWSVIAPNGYTF
>TRBJ2-1|TRBV7-9|NA|NA
TGTGCCAGCAGCCCCTCCGGGGACAATGAGCAGTTCTTC
CASSPSGDNEQFF
>TRBJ2-5|TRBV28|TRBD1|NA
TGTGCCAGCAGTTTAGTAACAGGGGTGGGAGAGACCCAGTACTTC
CASSLVTGVGETQYF
>TRBJ1-2|TRBV21-1|NA|NA
TGTGCCAGCAGCAAAAAAAAACAGGGATCCTATGGCTACACCTTC
CASSKKKQGSYGYTF
>TRBJ1-6|TRBV28|NA|NA
TGTGCCGCCCGAGGGAGGGTCTTAGAGGCCCTCCACTTT
CAARGRVLEALHF
>TRBJ2-6|TRBV5-1|NA|once
TGCGCCAGCAGAGGGAGCTCTGGGGCCAACGTCCTGACTTTC
CASRGSSGANVLTF
>TRBJ1-6|TRBV27|NA|NA
TGTGCCAGCAGTCAATCGCCTGGGAGTCCCCTCCACTTT
CASSQSPGSPLHF
>TRBJ1-1|TRBV19|TRBD1|once
TGTGCCAGTAGTGAAACCGGGACAGGGAGGTCGGCTTTCTTT
CASSETGTGRSAFF
>TRBJ2-7|TRBV5-8|NA|NA
TGTGCCAGCAGCTTGGATGTAGCAGGGTTAATAGGGCAGTACTTC
CASSLDVAGLIGQYF
>TRBJ1-3|TRBV5-4|NA|NA
TGTGCCAGCAGCTTGAGAGGCAGAACGAGCTCTGGAAACACCATATATTTT
CASSLRGRTSSGNTIYF
>TRBJ1-5|TRBV27|NA|NA
TGTGCCAGCAGCACCCGGGTGGCCCGAAATCAGCCCCAGCATTTT
CASSTRVARNQPQHF
>TRBJ2-2|TRBV5-1|NA|NA
TGCGCCAGCAGCCCCACCGGGACAAATTCGGGAGAGCTGTTTTTT
CASSPTGTNSGELFF
>TRBJ1-1|TRBV7-2|NA|few
TGTGCCAGCAGCATATCGGGGTCTGAAGCTTTCTTT
CASSISGSEAFF
>TRBJ2-1|TRBV2|NA|NA
TGTGCCAGCAGTGGGCGACTCCCCTATGGTGAGCAGTTCTTC
CASSGRLPYGEQFF
>TRBJ2-7|TRBV14|NA|NA
TGTGCCAGCAGCCAATGGGGAAGGGGCTACGAGCAGTACTTC
CASSQWGRGYEQYF
>TRBJ1-3|TRBV5-6|NA|few
TGTGCCAGCAGCTTGCGCCAGATCTCTGGAAACACCATATATTTT
CASSLRQISGNTIYF
>TRBJ1-3|TRBV2|TRBD1|NA
TGTGCCAGCAGTACGCGGACAGGCGGAAACACCATATATTTT
CASSTRTGGNTIYF
>TRBJ1-1|TRBV6-6|TRBD1|NA
TGTGCCAGCAGTTACTCGAAGGGGGCCTTGAACACTGAAGCTTTCTTT
CASSYSKGALNTEAFF